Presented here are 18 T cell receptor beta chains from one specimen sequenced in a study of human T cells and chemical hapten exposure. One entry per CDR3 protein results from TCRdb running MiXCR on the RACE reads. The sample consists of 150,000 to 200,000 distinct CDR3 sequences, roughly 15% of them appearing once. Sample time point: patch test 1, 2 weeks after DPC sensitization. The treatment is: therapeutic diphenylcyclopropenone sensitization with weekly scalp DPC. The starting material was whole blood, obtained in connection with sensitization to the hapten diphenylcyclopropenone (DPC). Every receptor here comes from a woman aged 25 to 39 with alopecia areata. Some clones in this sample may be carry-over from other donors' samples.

CDR3 sequence: CASSPGQGFTEAFF. The CDR3 region has the DNA TGCGCCAGCAGCCCGGGACAGGGGTTCACTGAAGCTTTCTTT. The chain is built from TRBV4-3 and TRBJ1-1; 10 nucleotides agree with TRBD1. The V and J ends lost 4 bases and 4 bases, in that order; junction bases with no gene match: 3. This CDR3 spans 14 amino acids. Germline loops: CDR1 LGHNA, CDR2 YSLEER.

The CDR3 DNA sequence: TGTGCCAGCAGCCAACTCCAGGTCGCTATTTCACCCCTCCACTTT. Translating it yields CASSQLQVAISPLHF. The chain recombines TRBV3-2 with TRBJ1-6. TRBV3-2 constitutes a pseudogene. The CDR3 is 15 amino acids.

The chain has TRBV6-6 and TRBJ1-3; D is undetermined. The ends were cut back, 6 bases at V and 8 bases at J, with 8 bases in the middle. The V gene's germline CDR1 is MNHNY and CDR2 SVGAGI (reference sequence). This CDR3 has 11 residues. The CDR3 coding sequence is TGTGCCAGCAGCTTGGAAGACACCATATATTTT. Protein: CASSLEDTIYF.

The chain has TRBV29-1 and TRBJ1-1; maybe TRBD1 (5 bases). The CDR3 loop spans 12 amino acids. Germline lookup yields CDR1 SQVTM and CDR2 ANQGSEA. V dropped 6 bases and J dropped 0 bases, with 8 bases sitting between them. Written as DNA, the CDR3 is TGCAGCGTAGGACACTTGAACACTGAAGCTTTCTTT. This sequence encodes CSVGHLNTEAFF.

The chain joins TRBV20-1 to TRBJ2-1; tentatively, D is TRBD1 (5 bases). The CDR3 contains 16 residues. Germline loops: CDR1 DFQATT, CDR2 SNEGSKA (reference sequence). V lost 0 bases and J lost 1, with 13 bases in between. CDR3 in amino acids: CSARDQGRASYNEQFF. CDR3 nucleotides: TGCAGTGCTAGAGACCAGGGCAGGGCGTCCTACAATGAGCAGTTCTTC.

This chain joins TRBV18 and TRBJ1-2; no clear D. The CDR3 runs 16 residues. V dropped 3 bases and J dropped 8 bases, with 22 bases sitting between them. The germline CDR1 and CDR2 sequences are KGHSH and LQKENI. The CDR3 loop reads CASSPLEDPSVGGYTF. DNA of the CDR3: TGTGCCAGCTCACCCCTGGAGGACCCGTCGGTTGGCGGCTACACCTTC.

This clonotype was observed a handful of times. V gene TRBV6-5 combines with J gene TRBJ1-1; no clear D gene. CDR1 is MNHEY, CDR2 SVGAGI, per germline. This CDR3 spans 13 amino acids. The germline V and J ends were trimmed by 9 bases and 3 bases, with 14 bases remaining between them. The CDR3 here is CASGGNRYTEAFF. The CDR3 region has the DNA TGTGCCAGTGGAGGGAATCGTTACACTGAAGCTTTCTTT.

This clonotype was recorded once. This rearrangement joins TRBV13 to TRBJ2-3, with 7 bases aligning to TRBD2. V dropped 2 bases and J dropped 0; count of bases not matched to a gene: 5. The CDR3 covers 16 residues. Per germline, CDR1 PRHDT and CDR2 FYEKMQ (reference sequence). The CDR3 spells CASSLRSGASTDTQYF. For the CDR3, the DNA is TGTGCCAGCAGCTTAAGGAGCGGGGCCAGCACAGATACGCAGTATTTT.

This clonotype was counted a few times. Written as DNA, the CDR3 is TGTGCCTGGAGCGCGACAGGGGCCAATGAAGCTTTCTTT. This translates into CAWSATGANEAFF. The chain joins TRBV30 to TRBJ1-1; the match to TRBD1 covers 8 bases. Trimming took 3 bases from V and 7 from J; bases not matched to a gene: 7. Germline V gives CDR1 GTSNPN, CDR2 SVGIG (reference sequence). The CDR3 totals 13 residues.

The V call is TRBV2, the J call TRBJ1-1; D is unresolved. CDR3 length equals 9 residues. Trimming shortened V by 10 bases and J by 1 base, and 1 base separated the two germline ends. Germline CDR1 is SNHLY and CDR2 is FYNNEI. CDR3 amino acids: CATNTEAFF. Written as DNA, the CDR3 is TGTGCCACGAACACTGAAGCTTTCTTT. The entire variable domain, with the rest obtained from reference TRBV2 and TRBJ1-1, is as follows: EPEVTQTPSHQVTQMGQEVILRCVPISNHLYFYWYRQILGQKVEFLVSFYNNEISEKSEIFDDQFSVERPDGSNFTLKIRSTKLEDSAMYFCATNTEAFFGQGTRLTVV.

The CDR3 sequence is CASSLTSGPYEQYF. The CDR3 DNA sequence: TGTGCCAGCAGCCTCACTAGCGGACCTTACGAGCAGTACTTC. V and J are TRBV7-9 and TRBJ2-7; TRBD2 aligns across 8 bases. Germline V gene lookup returns CDR1 SEHNR and CDR2 FQNEAQ (reference sequence). J lost 4 bases, V lost 5 bases, and 7 bases had no gene match. The CDR3 covers 14 residues. The full variable domain, in which reference TRBV7-9 and TRBJ2-7 provide the parts outside the CDR3, is DTGVSQNPRHKITKRGQNVTFRCDPISEHNRLYWYRQTLGQGPEFLTYFQNEAQLEKSRLLSDRFSAERPKGSFSTLEIQRTEQGDSAMYLCASSLTSGPYEQYFGPGTRLTVT.

The CDR3 loop reads CASSFGTGGLGDTQYF. The CDR3 DNA is TGTGCCAGCAGTTTCGGGACAGGGGGCTTGGGAGATACGCAGTATTTT. This chain links TRBV12-3 or TRBV12-4 with TRBJ2-3; 12 nucleotides agree with TRBD1. The length of the CDR3 is 16 residues. The V and J ends lost 3 bases and 5 bases, in that order; junction bases with no gene match: 6.

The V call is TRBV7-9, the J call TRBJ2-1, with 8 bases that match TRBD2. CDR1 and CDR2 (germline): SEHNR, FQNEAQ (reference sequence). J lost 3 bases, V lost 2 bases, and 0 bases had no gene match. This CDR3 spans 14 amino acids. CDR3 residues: CASSLRGGYNEQFF. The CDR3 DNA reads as TGTGCCAGCAGCTTACGGGGGGGCTACAATGAGCAGTTCTTC.

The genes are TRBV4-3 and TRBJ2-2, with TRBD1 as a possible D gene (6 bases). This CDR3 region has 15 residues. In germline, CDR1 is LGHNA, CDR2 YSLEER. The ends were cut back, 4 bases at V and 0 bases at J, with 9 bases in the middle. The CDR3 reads CASSPQGANTGELFF. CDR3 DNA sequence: TGCGCCAGCAGCCCACAGGGTGCGAACACCGGGGAGCTGTTTTTT.

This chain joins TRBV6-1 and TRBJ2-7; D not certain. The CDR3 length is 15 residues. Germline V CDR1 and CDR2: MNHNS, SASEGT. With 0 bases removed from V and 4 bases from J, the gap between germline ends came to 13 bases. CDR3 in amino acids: CASSEAAGIQYEQYF. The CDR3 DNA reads TGTGCCAGCAGTGAAGCGGCAGGTATCCAGTACGAGCAGTACTTC.

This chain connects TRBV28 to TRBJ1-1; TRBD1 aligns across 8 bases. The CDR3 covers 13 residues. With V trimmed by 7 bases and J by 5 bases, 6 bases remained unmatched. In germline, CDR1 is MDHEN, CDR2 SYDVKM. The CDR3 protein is CASTTQGGTEAFF. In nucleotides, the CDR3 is TGTGCCAGCACCACACAGGGGGGGACTGAAGCTTTCTTT.

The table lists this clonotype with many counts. CDR3 DNA: TGCGCCAGCAGCCAAGTACCCGGGGGCAATTCACCCCTCCACTTT. Encoded protein: CASSQVPGGNSPLHF. The chain joins TRBV4-3 to TRBJ1-6; weak D call: TRBD1 (6 bases). The CDR3 consists of 15 residues. Germline CDR1 is LGHNA and CDR2 is YSLEER. Trimming removed 1 base from V and 7 bases from J, with 11 bases in between.

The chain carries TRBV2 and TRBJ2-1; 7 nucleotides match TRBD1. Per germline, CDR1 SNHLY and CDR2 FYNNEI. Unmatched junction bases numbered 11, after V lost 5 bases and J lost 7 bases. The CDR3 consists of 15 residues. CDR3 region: CASSKDRANMNEQFF. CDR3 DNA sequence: TGTGCCAGCAGTAAAGACAGGGCAAATATGAATGAGCAGTTCTTC.